Below, 22 T cell receptor beta chains from the same sample are listed, as sequenced in a study of T-cell memory formation after mild COVID-19 (dated by TCRdb to about 2021). Library generation was performed with 5' RACE. Sequencer: Illumina NovaSeq 6000. The public sequencing data were trimmed at Q25 with fastp and processed into clonotypes with MiXCR by TCRdb, which kept only in-frame beta chains. Every entry covers one CDR3 protein and lists the most common genes and DNA from its rows. Across this sample there are some 49,000 distinct CDR3 sequences, with around 25% seen only once. Together, the top ten hold about 39% of the sample. Sequencing was performed on PBMCs or a T cell subset sorted from them (not recorded which). These receptors were collected from a man aged 18 to 30 who had mild COVID-19 (a few samples of this study predate the infection). The sample titles of this study are shuffled in the database, so cell type and time point are left out; the donor was told from shared clones.

The genes are TRBV11-2 and TRBJ2-2; tentatively, D is TRBD2 (6 bases). This CDR3 contains 17 residues. V was pared by 0 bases and J by 2 bases, with 13 bases between. CDR1 is SGHAT, CDR2 FQNNGV, per germline. CDR3 bases: TGTGCCAGCAGCTTAGATCGGCCCGGGGGTAACACCGGGGAGCTGTTTTTT. As protein: CASSLDRPGGNTGELFF. Drawing the rest from reference TRBV11-2 and TRBJ2-2, the complete variable domain is EAGVAQSPRYKIIEKRQSVAFWCNPISGHATLYWYQQILGQGPKLLIQFQNNGVVDDSQLPKDRFSAERLKGVDSTLKIQPAKLEDSAVYLCASSLDRPGGNTGELFFGEGSRLTVL.

This clonotype was observed a handful of times. The V and J genes are TRBV15 and TRBJ2-2; 7 nucleotides line up with TRBD1. The CDR3 runs to 16 residues. Trimming removed 5 bases from V and 0 bases from J; junction bases left unmatched: 6. From germline, CDR1 is LNHNV and CDR2 YYDKDF (reference sequence). CDR3 protein: CATSATGTANTGELFF. DNA for the CDR3: TGTGCCACCAGCGCCACCGGGACAGCGAACACCGGGGAGCTGTTTTTT.

V and J are TRBV7-9 and TRBJ2-1, with 8 bases identical to TRBD2. CDR3 size: 15 residues. Germline-derived CDR1 and CDR2 are SEHNR and FQNEAQ (reference sequence). The V and J ends lost 5 bases and 2 bases, in that order; junction bases with no gene match: 5. The CDR3 sequence: CASSPTSAAYNEQFF. DNA for the CDR3: TGTGCCAGCAGCCCGACTAGCGCAGCCTACAATGAGCAGTTCTTC.

The rearrangement joins TRBV7-2 to TRBJ1-1; possible D gene TRBD1, 5 bases. The V gene lost 5 bases and the J gene lost 5 bases, with 12 bases spanning the gap. Germline values: CDR1 SGHTA, CDR2 FQGNSA. CDR3 length: 13 amino acids. The CDR3 DNA sequence: TGTGCCAGCAGCGAGGGGTACAGGACTGAAGCTTTCTTT. It yields the protein CASSEGYRTEAFF.

This clonotype occurred once. The V and J genes are TRBV5-5 and TRBJ1-2, with D possibly matching TRBD1 (5 bases). The germline V gene encodes CDR1 SGHKS and CDR2 YYEKEE (reference sequence). Trimming shortened V by 5 bases and J by 6 bases, and 11 bases separated the two germline ends. The CDR3 is 12 residues long. The CDR3 is CASRQESDGYTF. DNA of the CDR3: TGTGCCAGCAGACAGGAGTCTGATGGCTACACCTTC.

This chain uses TRBV5-1 with TRBJ2-3, with 13 positions matching TRBD2. Germline CDR1 SGHRS, CDR2 YFSETQ. The CDR3 consists of 19 residues. J lost 3 bases, V lost 3 bases, and 13 bases had no gene match. The CDR3 sequence: CASSSATSGGPTSTDTQYF. The CDR3 DNA follows: TGCGCCAGCAGCTCGGCGACTAGCGGGGGGCCTACCTCTACAGATACGCAGTATTTT.

This clonotype was observed a few times. This rearrangement joins TRBV29-1 to TRBJ2-3; D unclear. The CDR3 consists of 10 residues. V gave up 3 bases and J gave up 6 bases, with 4 bases separating them. Germline V lookup: CDR1 SQVTM, CDR2 ANQGSEA. The CDR3 spells CSVEYDTQYF. In DNA, the CDR3 is TGCAGCGTTGAGTACGATACGCAGTATTTT.

This clonotype was seen more than once but under ten times. V is TRBV5-1 and J is TRBJ2-7; 14 bases fit TRBD2. CDR1 SGHRS and CDR2 YFSETQ come from the germline V gene. This CDR3 spans 15 amino acids. The V and J ends lost 4 bases and 3 bases, in that order; junction bases with no gene match: 3. In DNA, the CDR3 is TGCGCCAGCAGCCGGGGACTAGCGGGAGACTACGAGCAGTACGTC. Translated, it gives CASSRGLAGDYEQYV.

The gene calls are TRBV29-1 and TRBJ1-2; D remains unclear. V was trimmed by 6 bases and J by 3 bases, leaving 11 bases between them. The CDR3 totals 12 residues. In germline, CDR1 is SQVTM, CDR2 ANQGSEA. DNA for the CDR3: TGCAGCGTGATGAGGGAGGACTATGGCTACACCTTC. Translating it yields CSVMREDYGYTF.

This chain links TRBV15 with TRBJ2-3; maybe TRBD2 (5 bases). Germline CDR1 LNHNV, CDR2 YYDKDF (reference sequence). V lost 1 base and J lost 4, with 12 bases in between. CDR3 length equals 15 residues. CDR3 coding DNA: TGTGCCACCAGCAGAGCGTGGGGAGAGCCAGATACGCAGTATTTT. Encoded protein: CATSRAWGEPDTQYF.

This clonotype has a handful of counts. V usage is TRBV11-2 and J usage is TRBJ2-6; tentatively, D is TRBD1 (6 bases). Germline V CDR1 and CDR2: SGHAT, FQNNGV. Trimming pared 6 bases from V and 3 bases from J, leaving 21 bases between. There are 18 residues in the CDR3. CDR3 bases: TGTGCCAGCAGGGACCCACAGGGTTTCCGTATTGGGGCCAACGTCCTGACTTTC. Its protein is CASRDPQGFRIGANVLTF. Full variable domain (remainder filled in from reference TRBV11-2 and TRBJ2-6): EAGVAQSPRYKIIEKRQSVAFWCNPISGHATLYWYQQILGQGPKLLIQFQNNGVVDDSQLPKDRFSAERLKGVDSTLKIQPAKLEDSAVYLCASRDPQGFRIGANVLTFGAGSRLTVL.

The CDR3 sequence is CASSQETLAGYNEQFF. DNA for the CDR3: TGTGCCAGCAGCCAAGAAACACTAGCGGGGTACAATGAGCAGTTCTTC. This rearrangement joins TRBV3-1 to TRBJ2-1, with 10 positions matching TRBD2. After removal of 0 bases from V and 4 bases from J, the junction contained 3 bases not matched to a gene. The CDR3 covers 16 residues. The germline V gene has CDR1 LGHDT and CDR2 YNNKEL (reference sequence).

The rearrangement links TRBV19 to TRBJ1-1; D unclear. This CDR3 region has 12 residues. CDR1 and CDR2 from the germline V gene are LNHDA and SQIVND (reference sequence). Trimming removed 8 bases at V and 0 bases at J, with 7 bases between. The DNA for the CDR3 is TGTGCCAGTTGCATAGTGAACACTGAAGCTTTCTTT. Protein sequence: CASCIVNTEAFF.

This clonotype has only a few counts. The V and J genes are TRBV6-5 and TRBJ1-1; tentatively, D is TRBD1 (5 bases). The V gene's germline CDR1 is MNHEY and CDR2 SVGAGI. This CDR3 is built from 12 residues. Trimming took 5 bases from V and 7 from J, leaving 11 bases between them. The CDR3 DNA reads TGTGCCAGCAGTCAGGGACCCATTGAAGCTTTCTTT. Protein sequence: CASSQGPIEAFF.

This clonotype has just a few counts. The chain joins TRBV6-2 or TRBV6-3 to TRBJ2-5; 8 nucleotides match TRBD1. Germline-derived CDR1 and CDR2 are MNHEY and SVGEGT. Trimming took 6 bases from V and 3 from J; bases not matched to a gene: 9. CDR3 length equals 15 residues. As DNA, the CDR3 is TGTGCCAGCAGAAATGACAGGGGACCTAAAGAGACCCAGTACTTC. Translated, it gives CASRNDRGPKETQYF.

By sample fraction, this clonotype is medium-sized (0.01 to 0.1%). The J gene is TRBJ2-3, the V gene TRBV7-2; the D is unclear. Germline V gives CDR1 SGHTA, CDR2 FQGNSA. The CDR3 length is 14 residues. The ends were cut back, 5 bases at V and 3 bases at J, with 12 bases in the middle. CDR3 loop: CASSPRWETDTQYF. CDR3 sequence (DNA): TGTGCCAGCAGCCCAAGGTGGGAAACAGATACGCAGTATTTT.

CDR3 amino acids: CATSNGGGWNEQFF. The CDR3 coding sequence is TGTGCCACCAGCAACGGCGGGGGGTGGAATGAGCAGTTCTTC. The genes are TRBV15 and TRBJ2-1; 8 nucleotides align to TRBD2. V was pared by 4 bases and J by 7 bases, with 6 bases of the junction left unmatched. In germline, CDR1 is LNHNV, CDR2 YYDKDF (reference sequence). CDR3 length equals 14 residues.

The J gene is TRBJ2-5, the V gene TRBV12-3 or TRBV12-4, with 9 bases identical to TRBD2. This CDR3 comprises 15 residues. Unmatched junction bases numbered 6, after V lost 3 bases and J lost 4 bases. The CDR3 protein is CASSFMAGGRETQYF. In DNA, the CDR3 is TGTGCCAGCAGTTTTATGGCGGGGGGGCGAGAGACCCAGTACTTC.

This chain links TRBV5-6 with TRBJ1-1; a possible D gene is TRBD1 (6 bases). Trimming cost V 7 bases and J 0 bases, with 16 bases left between them. The CDR3 runs 15 residues. Per the germline V gene, CDR1 is SGHDT and CDR2 is YYEEEE. CDR3 sequence (DNA): TGTGCCAGCCCCACACAGGGTATATTGAACACTGAAGCTTTCTTT. Translated: CASPTQGILNTEAFF. Variable domain in full (rest from reference TRBV5-6 and TRBJ1-1): DAGVTQSPTHLIKTRGQQVTLRCSPKSGHDTVSWYQQALGQGPQFIFQYYEEEERQRGNFPDRFSGHQFPNYSSELNVNALLLGDSALYLCASPTQGILNTEAFFGQGTRLTVV.

In its sample, this clonotype was seen many times. CDR3 coding DNA: TGTGCCAGCACCCAGACTAGCGGACCCTACAATGAGCAGTTCTTC. Protein sequence: CASTQTSGPYNEQFF. V and J are TRBV12-3 or TRBV12-4 and TRBJ2-1; 9 nucleotides match TRBD2. The CDR3 sequence is 15 residues long. With V trimmed by 7 bases and J by 2 bases, 6 bases remained unmatched.

The V gene is TRBV13, the J gene TRBJ2-3; TRBD2 aligns across 11 bases. V lost 5 bases to trimming and J lost 4 bases; unmatched junction nucleotides: 11. Germline loops: CDR1 PRHDT, CDR2 FYEKMQ (reference sequence). This CDR3 spans 17 amino acids. In DNA form, the CDR3 reads TGTGCCAGCAGCCCCTGGACTAGCGGGTCCGTCGCAGATACGCAGTATTTT. This sequence encodes CASSPWTSGSVADTQYF. Together with reference TRBV13 and TRBJ2-3, the CDR3 gives the full variable domain: AAGVIQSPRHLIKEKRETATLKCYPIPRHDTVYWYQQGPGQDPQFLISFYEKMQSDKGSIPDRFSAQQFSDYHSELNMSSLELGDSALYFCASSPWTSGSVADTQYFGPGTRLTVL.

This clonotype was counted between two and nine times. The rearrangement links TRBV6-5 to TRBJ1-5, with TRBD1 matching over 8 bases. V was clipped by 5 bases and J by 6 bases; unmatched bases: 6. CDR3 length: 14 residues. Germline V gives CDR1 MNHEY, CDR2 SVGAGI. The CDR3 nucleotides are TGTGCCAGCAGTCCCCAGGGGGCAGGTCAGCCCCAGCATTTT. This encodes CASSPQGAGQPQHF.